This T cell receptor (beta chain) was sequenced for a study of T cells in Graves' hyperthyroidism and ophthalmopathy. Patients were aged 18 to 65, had disease duration under 2 months, and had newly diagnosed hyperthyroidism. The CDR3 regions of TCR beta were amplified from RNA transcripts. The HTBI primer set drove a first-round RT-PCR of the TCR CDR3. TCRdb recomputed calls from the multiplex PCR reads with MiXCR, one row per CDR3 protein. The sample includes about 560,000 distinct CDR3 sequences, roughly 15% of them seen just once. The TCR was taken from a woman aged 40 to 50 with Graves' hyperthyroidism. Sequenced sample: blood.

CDR3 sequence (DNA): TGTGCCAGCAGCCTGGCGGGTCACTTTAGCAATCAGCCCCAGCATTTT. This translates into CASSLAGHFSNQPQHF. V and J are TRBV5-5 and TRBJ1-5; no reliable D call. V was cut by 4 bases and J by 0 bases, with 14 bases left in between. The length of the CDR3 is 16 residues. The germline CDR1 and CDR2 sequences are SGHKS and YYEKEE (reference sequence).